These 9 T cell receptor beta chains share one sample of origin, sequenced in a study of Ad26.COV2.S vaccination and SARS-CoV-2 variants. Noted treatment: around 19 received Ad26.COV2.S at low or high dose, single or two shots; a few received placebo; per-sample allocation not given. Collection of the samples took place on day 63 after the first injection of vaccine or placebo. Generated by immunoSEQ multiplex PCR, the TCRdb table keeps only in-frame clones and is missing some. The data show roughly 350,000 clones, around 87% seen once. The sample here was peripheral blood, taken in a trial of Ad26.COV2.S vaccine versus placebo. The receptors were gathered from a person between 18 and 60 years old who received the Ad26.COV2.S COVID-19 vaccine or a placebo.

The V and J genes are TRBV7-6 and TRBJ1-2; the D gene is possibly TRBD1 (6 bases). The V gene lost 1 base and the J gene lost 4 bases, with 16 bases spanning the gap. The CDR3 contains 16 residues. Germline V gene data show CDR1 as SGHVS and CDR2 as FNYEAQ. CDR3 loop: CASSLEVAGASYGYTF. CDR3 coding DNA: TGTGCCAGCAGCTTAGAGGTGGCAGGGGCTAGCTATGGCTACACCTTC.

The chain is built from TRBV3-1 (or the pseudogene TRBV3-2) and TRBJ2-7; 11 bases are shared with TRBD1. The CDR3 is made up of 15 amino acids. Trimming cost V 2 bases and J 3 bases; bases outside gene matches: 3. Per the germline V gene, CDR1 is LGHDT and CDR2 is YNNKEL (reference sequence). CDR3 DNA: TGTGCCAGCAGCCAAACCGGGACAGGGGGCTACGAGCAGTACTTC. This translates into CASSQTGTGGYEQYF.

DNA for the CDR3: TGTGCCAGCAGCCAAGGACAGGGGAGAGGTTCACCCCTCCACTTT. This sequence encodes CASSQGQGRGSPLHF. The J gene is TRBJ1-6, the V gene TRBV4-2; TRBD1 matches at 8 bases. Germline loops: CDR1 LGHNA, CDR2 YNFKEQ. This CDR3 has 15 residues. Unmatched junction bases numbered 5, after V lost 1 base and J lost 9 bases.

The chain joins TRBV7-9 to TRBJ2-5, with D hard to call. V lost 4 bases to trimming and J lost 5 bases, with 8 bases between them. From germline, CDR1 is SEHNR and CDR2 FQNEAQ (reference sequence). The CDR3 extends over 12 amino acids. In DNA, the CDR3 is TGTGCCAGCAGCTCGAGGCCCGAGACCCAGTACTTC. Residues: CASSSRPETQYF.

The gene calls are TRBV6-5 and TRBJ1-2, with a weak D call TRBD1 (5 bases). The CDR3 runs to 11 residues. The germline V and J ends were trimmed by 7 bases and 8 bases, with 11 bases remaining between them. CDR1 and CDR2 from the germline V gene are MNHEY and SVGAGI. The CDR3 DNA sequence: TGTGCCAGCAACGGGGGAATGGGCTACACCTTC. This sequence encodes CASNGGMGYTF.

The V call is TRBV27, the J call TRBJ1-3, with D hard to call. Per germline, CDR1 MNHEY and CDR2 SMNVEV (reference sequence). The CDR3 runs to 17 residues. V gave up 5 bases and J gave up 0 bases, with 17 bases separating them. CDR3 nucleotide sequence: TGTGCCAGCAGTCCCAGGTTCTACTGCTTCTCTGGAAACACCATATATTTT. Translated, it gives CASSPRFYCFSGNTIYF.

The rearrangement links TRBV19 to TRBJ1-1; D is unresolved. V lost 3 bases and J 1 base, leaving 9 bases between the germline ends. The CDR3 is 14 amino acids. Germline CDR1 LNHDA, CDR2 SQIVND (reference sequence). The DNA for the CDR3 is TGTGCCAGTAGTATCGGACTGGCGAACACTGAAGCTTTCTTT. This encodes CASSIGLANTEAFF.

The chain is built from TRBV7-2 and TRBJ1-1; no firm D call. Between the trimmed V and J ends, which lost 2 bases and 1 base, there was a span of 5 bases. Germline CDR1 is SGHTA and CDR2 is FQGNSA. This CDR3 is 13 amino acids long. CDR3 sequence (DNA): TGTGCCAGCAGCTTAACAGCGAACACTGAAGCTTTCTTT. Translating it yields CASSLTANTEAFF. Supplemented by reference TRBV7-2 and TRBJ1-1, the full variable domain reads GAGVSQSPSNKVTEKGKDVELRCDPISGHTALYWYRQSLGQGLEFLIYFQGNSAPDKSGLPSDRFSAERTGGSVSTLTIQRTQQEDSAVYLCASSLTANTEAFFGQGTRLTVV.

The rearrangement links TRBV30 to TRBJ2-2; D gene unclear. The CDR3 runs 14 residues. V lost 2 bases to trimming and J lost 1 base, with 8 bases between them. CDR1 GTSNPN and CDR2 SVGIG come from the germline V gene (reference sequence). CDR3 in amino acids: CAWSPRLNTGELFF. The CDR3 DNA follows: TGTGCCTGGAGTCCACGACTGAACACCGGGGAGCTGTTTTTT.